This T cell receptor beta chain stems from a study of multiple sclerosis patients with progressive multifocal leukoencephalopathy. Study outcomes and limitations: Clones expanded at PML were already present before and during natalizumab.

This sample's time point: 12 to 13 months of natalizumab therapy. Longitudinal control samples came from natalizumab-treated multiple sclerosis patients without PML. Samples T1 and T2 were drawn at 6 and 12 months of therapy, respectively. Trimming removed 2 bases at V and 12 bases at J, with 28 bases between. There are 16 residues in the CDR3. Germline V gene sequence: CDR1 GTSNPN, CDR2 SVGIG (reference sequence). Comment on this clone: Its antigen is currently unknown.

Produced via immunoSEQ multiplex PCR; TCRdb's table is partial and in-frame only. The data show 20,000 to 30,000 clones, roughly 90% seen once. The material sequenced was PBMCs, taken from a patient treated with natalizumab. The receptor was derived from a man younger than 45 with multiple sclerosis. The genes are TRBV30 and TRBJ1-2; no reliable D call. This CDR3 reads CAWSPPPGPRTRVHTF. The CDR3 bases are TGTGCCTGGAGTCCCCCTCCCGGGCCTCGTACTAGGGTTCACACCTTC.